This TCR beta chain originates from a study of CD8+ T cells in alopecia areata. Regarding the study as a whole: Researchers reported that TCR sharing among patients proved less clear than in mice, possibly HLA-linked. Scalp samples also contribute reads from the resident alphabeta T cells found in normal skin.

CDR3 length: 16 residues. Trimming took 2 bases from V and 0 from J; bases not matched to a gene: 5. Germline CDR1 SGHTA, CDR2 FQGTGA. A few counts support this clone. Its cognate antigen is unknown. From PBMCs, CD4+ and CD8+ T cells were sorted. As the sequencing template, cDNA was produced by extracting RNA and reverse transcribing it. Assay used: immunoSEQ multiplex PCR; TCRdb lists only in-frame clones, some missing. The sample lists about 200,000 clones; approximately 60% were seen once. Sequenced material: CD8+ T cells sorted from blood. The clonotype originates from a human donor in good health. The chain recombines TRBV7-3 with TRBJ2-7; 9 bases are shared with TRBD1. Here the CDR3 reads CASSLAGTGSSYEQYF. The CDR3 DNA follows: TGTGCCAGCAGCTTAGCTGGGACAGGGAGCTCCTACGAGCAGTACTTC. Full variable domain (rest looked up from reference TRBV7-3 and TRBJ2-7): GAGVSQTPSNKVTEKGKYVELRCDPISGHTALYWYRQSLGQGPEFLIYFQGTGAADDSGLPNDRFFAVRPEGSVSTLKIQRTERGDSAVYLCASSLAGTGSSYEQYFGPGTRLTVT.